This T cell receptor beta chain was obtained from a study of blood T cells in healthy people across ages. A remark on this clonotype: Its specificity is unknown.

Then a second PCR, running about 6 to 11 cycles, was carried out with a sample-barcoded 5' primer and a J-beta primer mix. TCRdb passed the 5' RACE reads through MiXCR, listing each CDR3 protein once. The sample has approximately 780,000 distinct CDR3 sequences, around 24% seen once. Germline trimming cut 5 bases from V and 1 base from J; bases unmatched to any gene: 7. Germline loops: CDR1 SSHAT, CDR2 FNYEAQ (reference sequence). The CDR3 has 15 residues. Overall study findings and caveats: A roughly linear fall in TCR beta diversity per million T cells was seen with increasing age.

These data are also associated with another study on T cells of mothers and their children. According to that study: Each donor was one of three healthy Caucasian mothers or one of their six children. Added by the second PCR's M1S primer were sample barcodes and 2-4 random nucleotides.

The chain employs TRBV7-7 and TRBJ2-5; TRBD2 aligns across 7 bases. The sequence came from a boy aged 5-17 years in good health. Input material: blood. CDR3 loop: CASSRSRGGQETQYF. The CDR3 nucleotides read TGTGCCAGCAGCCGTTCCCGCGGGGGCCAAGAGACCCAGTACTTC.